These 19 T cell receptor beta chains came from one sample sequenced in a study of graft-versus-host responses after intestinal transplantation. The repertoire was sequenced with immunoSEQ multiplex PCR; TCRdb's copy has only in-frame clones and lacks some. The sample has 100,000 to 110,000 clones, more than 75% seen once. Antigens of these TCRs are unknown. The sequenced sample was unstimulated CD4+ T cells sorted from spleen or lymph node cells, obtained before transplant. Receptors were obtained from a human donor who was the organ donor for an intestinal transplant.

The rearrangement links TRBV9 to TRBJ2-7; a possible D gene is TRBD2 (5 bases). Germline assignment: CDR1 SGDLS and CDR2 YYNGEE. The CDR3 runs 14 residues. With 1 base removed from V and 2 bases from J, the gap between germline ends came to 10 bases. CDR3 in DNA: TGTGCCAGCAGCGTAAGACCCGGGGCCTACGAGCAGTACTTC. It specifies CASSVRPGAYEQYF. The variable domain in full, completed from reference TRBV9 and TRBJ2-7, reads DSGVTQTPKHLITATGQRVTLRCSPRSGDLSVYWYQQSLDQGLQFLIQYYNGEERAKGNILERFSAQQFPDLHSELNLSSLELGDSALYFCASSVRPGAYEQYFGPGTRLTVT.

With regard to this clone: Germline is not matched at one junction end, which may reflect a read error. The chain has TRBV5-1 and TRBJ1-2; maybe TRBD1 (5 bases). Germline CDR1 is SGHRS and CDR2 is YFSETQ. There are 14 residues in the CDR3. The chain's CDR3 is CAGSGRGPFYGYTF. The DNA for the CDR3 is TGCGCCGGCAGCGGTCGGGGCCCTTTCTATGGCTACACCTTC.

The chain carries TRBV7-2 and TRBJ2-7, with D possibly being TRBD2 (6 bases). The CDR3 is 16 amino acids. The germline V gene encodes CDR1 SGHTA and CDR2 FQGNSA. Trimming took 5 bases from V and 0 from J, leaving 17 bases between them. CDR3 DNA: TGTGCCAGCAGCCCGAGGTCGGGACTCAACTCCTACGAGCAGTACTTC. Its translation: CASSPRSGLNSYEQYF.

V gene TRBV5-4 combines with J gene TRBJ1-6; no clear D gene. Germline V CDR1 and CDR2: SGHNT, YYREEE (reference sequence). The CDR3 loop spans 12 amino acids. The V gene lost 2 bases and the J gene lost 9 bases, with 6 bases spanning the gap. The CDR3 DNA reads TGTGCCAGCAGCTTTCTCCGTTCACCCCTCCACTTT. Residues: CASSFLRSPLHF.

V gene TRBV4-2 combines with J gene TRBJ1-5; 9 nucleotides match TRBD1. The junction had 5 bases not matched to a gene; V was cut back by 6 bases and J by 8 bases. This CDR3 is built from 13 residues. Germline loops: CDR1 LGHNA, CDR2 YNFKEQ. CDR3 in amino acids: CASSGDRVKPQHF. The CDR3 DNA is TGTGCCAGCAGTGGGGACAGGGTCAAGCCCCAGCATTTT.

This clone appeared once. V usage is TRBV7-2 and J usage is TRBJ1-4; no firm D call. Between the trimmed V and J ends, which lost 1 base and 7 bases, there was a span of 7 bases. CDR1 and CDR2 from the germline V gene are SGHTA and FQGNSA. The CDR3 sequence is 13 residues long. CDR3 nucleotide sequence: TGTGCCAGCAGCTTAGGTGTCCGTGAAAAACTGTTTTTT. Protein: CASSLGVREKLFF.

This clone has only a few counts. CDR3 residues: CASSEALAGGTDTQYF. The CDR3 DNA reads TGTGCCAGCAGCGAAGCGTTAGCGGGGGGCACAGATACGCAGTATTTT. The rearrangement joins TRBV14 to TRBJ2-3, with 9 bases identical to TRBD2. This CDR3 has 16 residues. With 5 bases clipped from V and 1 base from J, the junction kept 7 bases outside the gene matches. Germline-derived CDR1 and CDR2 are SGHDN and FVKESK.

V gene TRBV5-6 combines with J gene TRBJ2-5; D is undetermined. The J call may be faulty, since TRBJ2-7 better matches the DNA end. The germline V gene encodes CDR1 SGHDT and CDR2 YYEEEE. The CDR3 extends over 14 amino acids. Here the CDR3 reads CASSLRSYNYEQYF. The CDR3 DNA sequence: TGTGCCAGCAGCTTGAGATCCTATAACTACGAGCAGTACTTC.

This clone appeared a few times. The chain is built from TRBV4-1 and TRBJ2-3, with D uncertain. From germline, CDR1 is MGHRA and CDR2 YSYEKL. The CDR3 covers 17 residues. V was shortened by 0 bases and J by 6 bases, with 19 bases between the two germline ends. CDR3 nucleotides: TGCGCCAGCAGCCAAGATAGTCAACCCTCCCTTGTGGATACGCAGTATTTT. This sequence encodes CASSQDSQPSLVDTQYF.

The V call is TRBV19, the J call TRBJ1-5; D is unresolved. The CDR3 has 15 amino acids. Trimming shortened V by 7 bases and J by 6 bases, and 19 bases separated the two germline ends. The germline V gene encodes CDR1 LNHDA and CDR2 SQIVND (reference sequence). Here the CDR3 DNA reads TGTGCCAGTACTCCCTTAGCCAGAGTGGGTCAGCCCCAGCATTTT. It is translated as CASTPLARVGQPQHF.

The chain couples TRBV30 to TRBJ1-5; 10 bases align to TRBD1. CDR1 is GTSNPN, CDR2 SVGIG, per germline (reference sequence). V trimming: 3 bases; J trimming: 6 bases; junction bases outside the gene matches: 2. This CDR3 has 13 amino acids. CDR3 loop: CAWRGQGSQPQHF. CDR3 DNA sequence: TGTGCCTGGAGGGGACAGGGGTCTCAGCCCCAGCATTTT.

The V gene is TRBV11-2, the J gene TRBJ1-2; D is unclear. The V end lost 7 bases, the J end lost 5 bases, and 8 bases lay between the germline ends. This CDR3 has 11 residues. CDR1 is SGHAT, CDR2 FQNNGV, per germline. CDR3 DNA sequence: TGTGCCAGCAAACTGATTTATGGCTACACCTTC. Protein product: CASKLIYGYTF.

The rearrangement links TRBV7-9 to TRBJ1-6, with no clear D. The CDR3 is 13 residues long. V dropped 1 base and J dropped 10 bases, with 8 bases sitting between them. Germline V gene data show CDR1 as SEHNR and CDR2 as FQNEAQ (reference sequence). The CDR3 here is CASSLGFRSPLHF. The CDR3 coding sequence is TGTGCCAGCAGCTTAGGGTTTAGGTCACCCCTCCACTTT.

The V call is TRBV28, the J call TRBJ2-5; 10 bases match TRBD2. Trimming at V came to 6 bases and at J to 2 bases, leaving 9 bases not matched to a gene. The CDR3 has 16 amino acids. From germline, CDR1 is MDHEN and CDR2 SYDVKM. CDR3 bases: TGTGCCAGCAGAGAACCGGGACTAGCGATTCAAGAGACCCAGTACTTC. Translation gives CASREPGLAIQETQYF. The entire variable domain, with the rest obtained from reference TRBV28 and TRBJ2-5, is as follows: DVKVTQSSRYLVKRTGEKVFLECVQDMDHENMFWYRQDPGLGLRLIYFSYDVKMKEKGDIPEGYSVSREKKERFSLILESASTNQTSMYLCASREPGLAIQETQYFGPGTRLLVL.

The chain is built from TRBV30 and TRBJ1-5; the D is unclear. Germline CDR1 GTSNPN, CDR2 SVGIG (reference sequence). The V gene lost 1 base and the J gene lost 9 bases, with 10 bases spanning the gap. This CDR3 has 12 residues. Here the CDR3 DNA reads TGTGCCTGGAGTGGGCCCTTTGGGCCCCAGCATTTT. This encodes CAWSGPFGPQHF.

This clone was observed a few times. The chain combines TRBV19 with TRBJ1-1; D call uncertain. CDR1 LNHDA and CDR2 SQIVND come from the germline V gene (reference sequence). Trimming removed 5 bases at V and 3 bases at J, with 10 bases between. The CDR3 spans 13 residues. The CDR3 DNA follows: TGTGCCAGTAGTTCACAGAAGGACACTGAAGCTTTCTTT. Protein product: CASSSQKDTEAFF.

V is TRBV6-1 and J is TRBJ1-3, with a weak D call TRBD1 (6 bases). This CDR3 has 14 residues. Trimming stripped 7 bases from V and 4 bases from J, with 14 bases between. Per the germline V gene, CDR1 is MNHNS and CDR2 is SASEGT. This CDR3 reads CASNLGGLGNTIYF. CDR3 bases: TGTGCCAGCAATCTAGGGGGACTAGGAAACACCATATATTTT.

The chain joins TRBV19 to TRBJ2-5, with D perhaps matching TRBD2 (5 bases). CDR3 length equals 14 residues. The germline V gene encodes CDR1 LNHDA and CDR2 SQIVND (reference sequence). V was trimmed by 8 bases and J by 9 bases, leaving 22 bases between them. The CDR3 region has the DNA TGTGCCAGTGGCCACAGAGAGGACTCCGCGTCCCAGTACTTC. Its translation is CASGHREDSASQYF.

V usage is TRBV6-1 and J usage is TRBJ2-3; 7 positions agree with TRBD2. CDR1 and CDR2 (germline): MNHNS, SASEGT. V dropped 10 bases and J dropped 7; count of bases not matched to a gene: 11. This CDR3 is 13 amino acids long. CDR3 DNA: TGTGCCACCACAAACCGACTAGCACATACGCAGTATTTT. Translation: CATTNRLAHTQYF.